A selection of T cell receptor beta chains follows, all from one sample in a study of blood T cell repertoires in COVID-19. This table comes from immunoSEQ multiplex PCR, and its TCRdb copy is limited to in-frame clones, with some not included. This sample has around 450,000 clones; about 90% occur once, and the top ten carry roughly 1.9%. Sequencing was performed on PBMCs or T cells enriched from blood (not recorded which). The receptors shown here come from a woman between 18 and 30 years old with acute COVID-19. Both conserved end residues are part of each CDR3. The D gene is left open where the match is weak. Expanded clones get a size class; other rows say once, few or many, or leave the size out.

j_call: TRBJ1-3
d_call: NA
clone_size: once
v_call: TRBV7-9
cdr3_nt: TGTGCCAGCAGCTTGGGCCGGGGGGCCGGAAACACCATATATTTT
cdr3_aa: CASSLGRGAGNTIYF

j_call: TRBJ2-7
d_call: NA
clone_size: NA
v_call: TRBV27
cdr3_nt: TGTGCCAGCAGTTTCGGGGGCGAGCAGTACTTC
cdr3_aa: CASSFGGEQYF

j_call: TRBJ1-5
d_call: NA
clone_size: NA
v_call: TRBV4-3
cdr3_nt: TGCGCCAGCAGCCATGCAACATATAGCAATCAGCCCCAGCATTTT
cdr3_aa: CASSHATYSNQPQHF

j_call: TRBJ1-5
d_call: NA
clone_size: NA
v_call: TRBV28
cdr3_nt: TGTGCCAGCAGTCACCGGGGAAGGGGGAGCAATCAGCCCCAGCATTTT
cdr3_aa: CASSHRGRGSNQPQHF

j_call: TRBJ2-3
d_call: TRBD2
clone_size: NA
v_call: TRBV10-1
cdr3_nt: TGCGCCAGCAGTCGGGGGGTGGTAGATACGCAGTATTTT
cdr3_aa: CASSRGVVDTQYF

j_call: TRBJ2-7
d_call: TRBD1
clone_size: once
v_call: TRBV2
cdr3_nt: TGTGCCAGCACCGTCCGGGCCCAGGGGGACGAGCAGTACTTC
cdr3_aa: CASTVRAQGDEQYF

j_call: TRBJ1-6
d_call: NA
clone_size: NA
v_call: TRBV9
cdr3_nt: TGTGCCAGCAGCCTCCGACGGGATAATAATTCACCCCTCCACTTT
cdr3_aa: CASSLRRDNNSPLHF

j_call: TRBJ2-7
d_call: TRBD2
clone_size: NA
v_call: TRBV19
cdr3_nt: TGTGCCACCACCCCGGGACTAGCGGATGATTACGAGCAGTACTTC
cdr3_aa: CATTPGLADDYEQYF

j_call: TRBJ1-5
d_call: TRBD1
clone_size: few
v_call: TRBV6-5
cdr3_nt: TGTGCCAGCAGTTATGTTACAGGGGTAGGCAATCAGCCCCAGCATTTT
cdr3_aa: CASSYVTGVGNQPQHF

j_call: TRBJ2-5
d_call: NA
clone_size: NA
v_call: TRBV5-1
cdr3_nt: TGCGCCAGCGGGCCTGAGGGCGTCCGTCAAGAGACCCAGTACTTC
cdr3_aa: CASGPEGVRQETQYF

j_call: TRBJ2-3
d_call: TRBD1
clone_size: NA
v_call: TRBV20-1
cdr3_nt: TGCAGTGCTGACAGGGGAAATACGCAGTATTTT
cdr3_aa: CSADRGNTQYF

j_call: TRBJ2-7
d_call: NA
clone_size: NA
v_call: TRBV7-9
cdr3_nt: TGTGCCAGCAGCTTCTCAGGGGGGAGAAGTACCTACGAGCAGTACTTC
cdr3_aa: CASSFSGGRSTYEQYF

j_call: TRBJ2-2
d_call: TRBD1
clone_size: once
v_call: TRBV11-2
cdr3_nt: TGTGCCAGCAGCTTGTGGGACAGGGGAAAGGACGGGGAGCTGTTTTTT
cdr3_aa: CASSLWDRGKDGELFF

j_call: TRBJ2-7
d_call: TRBD1
clone_size: NA
v_call: TRBV7-9
cdr3_nt: TGTGCCAGCAGCTTAGGCTCCGGGACAGCCTACGAGCAGTACTTC
cdr3_aa: CASSLGSGTAYEQYF

j_call: TRBJ2-5
d_call: TRBD2
clone_size: NA
v_call: TRBV7-9
cdr3_nt: TGTGCCAGCAGCTTAGGTGGAGCGGGGGGGCACTCGACCCAGTACTTC
cdr3_aa: CASSLGGAGGHSTQYF

j_call: TRBJ2-1
d_call: NA
clone_size: NA
v_call: TRBV12-3/TRBV12-4
cdr3_nt: TGTGCCAGCAGTTTACCCCACTACAATGAGCAGTTCTTC
cdr3_aa: CASSLPHYNEQFF

j_call: TRBJ1-1
d_call: NA
clone_size: NA
v_call: TRBV15
cdr3_nt: TGTGCCACCAGCGGACAAACAGGCGATGAAGCTTTCTTT
cdr3_aa: CATSGQTGDEAFF

j_call: TRBJ2-1
d_call: TRBD2
clone_size: NA
v_call: TRBV4-1
cdr3_nt: TGCGCCAGCAGCCAAGCCGGGACTAATTACAATGAGCAGTTCTTC
cdr3_aa: CASSQAGTNYNEQFF

j_call: TRBJ1-2
d_call: TRBD1
clone_size: NA
v_call: TRBV9
cdr3_nt: TGTGCCAGCAGCGTAGGGAGGACAGGCCAAGCTGAGTATGGCTACACCTTC
cdr3_aa: CASSVGRTGQAEYGYTF

j_call: TRBJ2-5
d_call: TRBD2
clone_size: NA
v_call: TRBV7-9
cdr3_nt: TGTGCCAGCAGCTTAGCCGCCCCCCTAGCGGGGGGCAAAGAGACCCAGTACTTC
cdr3_aa: CASSLAAPLAGGKETQYF

j_call: TRBJ1-2
d_call: TRBD1
clone_size: NA
v_call: TRBV7-9
cdr3_nt: TGTGCCAGCAGGCCAGACAGGGATTTCTATGGCTACACCTTC
cdr3_aa: CASRPDRDFYGYTF

j_call: TRBJ2-1
d_call: NA
clone_size: few
v_call: TRBV24-1
cdr3_nt: TGTGCCACCAGTGATACAACCATCAACAATGAGCAGTTCTTC
cdr3_aa: CATSDTTINNEQFF

j_call: TRBJ1-6
d_call: NA
clone_size: NA
v_call: TRBV6-5
cdr3_nt: TGTGCCAGCAGTTCACAGGGCTTTAATTCACCCCTCCACTTT
cdr3_aa: CASSSQGFNSPLHF

j_call: TRBJ2-7
d_call: NA
clone_size: NA
v_call: TRBV5-6
cdr3_nt: TGTGCCAGCAGCTTGTTATCCGGCGAGCAGTACTTC
cdr3_aa: CASSLLSGEQYF

j_call: TRBJ2-7
d_call: TRBD1
clone_size: NA
v_call: TRBV5-1
cdr3_nt: TGCGCCAGCAGCTTGGCACAGGGGTCGTGGGAGCAGTACTTC
cdr3_aa: CASSLAQGSWEQYF

j_call: TRBJ2-3
d_call: NA
clone_size: NA
v_call: TRBV9
cdr3_nt: TGTGCCAGCAGCAAAAATCCTCAGGACACCTTGAGCACAGATACGCAGTATTTT
cdr3_aa: CASSKNPQDTLSTDTQYF

j_call: TRBJ2-7
d_call: NA
clone_size: NA
v_call: TRBV2
cdr3_nt: TGTGCCAGCAGTATAACAGGCGAGCAGTACTTC
cdr3_aa: CASSITGEQYF

j_call: TRBJ1-1
d_call: NA
clone_size: once
v_call: TRBV9
cdr3_nt: TGTGCCAGCAGCGCACCACTCAACACTGAAGCTTTCTTT
cdr3_aa: CASSAPLNTEAFF

j_call: TRBJ1-5
d_call: NA
clone_size: NA
v_call: TRBV18
cdr3_nt: TGTGCCAGCTCCTCCTATGGACAGACTCAGCCCCAGCATTTT
cdr3_aa: CASSSYGQTQPQHF

j_call: TRBJ2-5
d_call: TRBD1
clone_size: NA
v_call: TRBV7-9
cdr3_nt: TGTGCCAGCAGCTTAGGGCAGGGGGCTGGGGAGACCCAGTACTTC
cdr3_aa: CASSLGQGAGETQYF

j_call: TRBJ1-6
d_call: NA
clone_size: few
v_call: TRBV10-2
cdr3_nt: TGCGCCAGCAGTGATTTTTCACTGGGCGACTATAATTCACCCCTCCACTTT
cdr3_aa: CASSDFSLGDYNSPLHF

j_call: TRBJ2-7
d_call: TRBD1
clone_size: many
v_call: TRBV18
cdr3_nt: TGTGCCAGCTCATCCCCGGGACAGGGAATCTACGAGCAGTACTTC
cdr3_aa: CASSSPGQGIYEQYF

j_call: TRBJ2-1
d_call: TRBD2
clone_size: NA
v_call: TRBV11-2
cdr3_nt: TGTGCCAGCAGCCCAGGGACTAGCGGGGGGGCGAATGAGCAGTTCTTC
cdr3_aa: CASSPGTSGGANEQFF

j_call: TRBJ2-5
d_call: TRBD2
clone_size: NA
v_call: TRBV28
cdr3_nt: TGTGCCAGTCGGACTAGCGGGAGAGAGACCCAGTACTTC
cdr3_aa: CASRTSGRETQYF

j_call: TRBJ2-7
d_call: NA
clone_size: NA
v_call: TRBV5-1
cdr3_nt: TGCGCCAGCAGCCCCCGATTTCAGGGTACATACGAGCAGTACTTC
cdr3_aa: CASSPRFQGTYEQYF

j_call: TRBJ2-2
d_call: NA
clone_size: NA
v_call: TRBV5-6
cdr3_nt: TGTGCCAGCAGCGACCTGACTGTCGCGAACACCGGGGAGCTGTTTTTT
cdr3_aa: CASSDLTVANTGELFF

j_call: TRBJ1-1
d_call: NA
clone_size: once
v_call: TRBV6-5
cdr3_nt: TGTGCCAGCAGGACGGGACTAAACACTGAAGCTTTCTTT
cdr3_aa: CASRTGLNTEAFF

j_call: TRBJ2-7
d_call: TRBD1
clone_size: NA
v_call: TRBV6-5
cdr3_nt: TGTGCCAGCAGTAACCAATTGGGACAGGGGGACGAGCAGTACTTC
cdr3_aa: CASSNQLGQGDEQYF

j_call: TRBJ2-5
d_call: TRBD2
clone_size: NA
v_call: TRBV7-3
cdr3_nt: TGTGCCAGCAGCGTCAGCGGGGGGTACCAAGAGACCCAGTACTTC
cdr3_aa: CASSVSGGYQETQYF

j_call: TRBJ2-7
d_call: TRBD2
clone_size: NA
v_call: TRBV6-6
cdr3_nt: TGTGCCAGCAGCCAGACTAGCAAAATCTACGAGCAGTACTTC
cdr3_aa: CASSQTSKIYEQYF

j_call: TRBJ2-7
d_call: NA
clone_size: few
v_call: TRBV19
cdr3_nt: TGTGCCAGTAGTATAGAAGGCCGGAGGAGCCAGTACTTC
cdr3_aa: CASSIEGRRSQYF

j_call: TRBJ1-4
d_call: NA
clone_size: NA
v_call: TRBV29-1
cdr3_nt: TGCAGCGTTGAGTCCCGGGATGAAAAACTGTTTTTT
cdr3_aa: CSVESRDEKLFF

j_call: TRBJ1-5
d_call: NA
clone_size: NA
v_call: TRBV2
cdr3_nt: TGTGCCAGCAGTGAAGCTGGGCACGGTCAGCCCCAGCATTTT
cdr3_aa: CASSEAGHGQPQHF

j_call: TRBJ1-4
d_call: NA
clone_size: NA
v_call: TRBV5-6
cdr3_nt: TGTGCCAGCAGCTTGAGGACAGAGCGAGTAGCGACTAATGAAAAACTGTTTTTT
cdr3_aa: CASSLRTERVATNEKLFF

j_call: TRBJ1-5
d_call: NA
clone_size: NA
v_call: TRBV5-8
cdr3_nt: TGTGCCAGCAGCTTATTGGGGTTCAGGGATCAGCCCCAGCATTTT
cdr3_aa: CASSLLGFRDQPQHF

j_call: TRBJ1-1
d_call: NA
clone_size: NA
v_call: TRBV19
cdr3_nt: TGTGCCAGTAGTATAGGGGCGTACATGAACACTGAAGCTTTCTTT
cdr3_aa: CASSIGAYMNTEAFF

j_call: TRBJ2-7
d_call: TRBD2
clone_size: NA
v_call: TRBV13
cdr3_nt: TGTGCCAGCAGCCAGATGGTCCGGGAGGGTCTCTACGAGCAGTACTTC
cdr3_aa: CASSQMVREGLYEQYF

j_call: TRBJ2-5
d_call: TRBD1
clone_size: once
v_call: TRBV28
cdr3_nt: TGTGCCAGCAGTTTATCCCCACGGACAGGGGGCGAGGAGACCCAGTACTTC
cdr3_aa: CASSLSPRTGGEETQYF